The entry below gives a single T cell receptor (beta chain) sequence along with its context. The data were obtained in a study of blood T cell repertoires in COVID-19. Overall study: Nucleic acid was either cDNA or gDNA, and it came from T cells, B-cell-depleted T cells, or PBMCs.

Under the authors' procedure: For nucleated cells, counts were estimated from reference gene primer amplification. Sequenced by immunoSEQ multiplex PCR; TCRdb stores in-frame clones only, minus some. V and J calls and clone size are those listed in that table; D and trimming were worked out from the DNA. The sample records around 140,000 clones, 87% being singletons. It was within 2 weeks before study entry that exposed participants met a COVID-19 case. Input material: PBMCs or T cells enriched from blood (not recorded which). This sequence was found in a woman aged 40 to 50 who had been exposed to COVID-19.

The chain's CDR3 is CASSPGAQGSAFF. As DNA, the CDR3 is TGTGCCAGCAGCCCGGGTGCACAGGGTTCGGCTTTCTTT. The chain is built from TRBV7-3 and TRBJ1-1; D may be TRBD1 (6 bases). V was cut by 5 bases and J by 11 bases, with 18 bases left in between. The CDR3 loop spans 13 amino acids. Germline CDR1 and CDR2: SGHTA and FQGTGA.